This T cell receptor (beta chain) was obtained from a study of T cell responses to AZD1222 COVID-19 vaccine. CDR3 length equals 16 residues. V lost 0 bases and J 0 bases, leaving 12 bases between the germline ends. The germline gives CDR1 SGDLS, CDR2 YYNGEE. Sequencing used immunoSEQ multiplex PCR; TCRdb keeps in-frame clones, though not all of them. Of some 170,000 clones in the sample, 85% to 95% were seen once. This chain uses TRBV9 with TRBJ1-2, with a possible D match to TRBD1 (5 bases). This receptor was obtained from an adult in good health. Sequencing used peripheral blood, obtained on day 0 of AZD1222 vaccination. CDR3 sequence reads: CASSVGGSLSNYGYTF. In DNA, the CDR3 is TGTGCCAGCAGCGTAGGGGGCTCTTTGTCTAACTATGGCTACACCTTC.